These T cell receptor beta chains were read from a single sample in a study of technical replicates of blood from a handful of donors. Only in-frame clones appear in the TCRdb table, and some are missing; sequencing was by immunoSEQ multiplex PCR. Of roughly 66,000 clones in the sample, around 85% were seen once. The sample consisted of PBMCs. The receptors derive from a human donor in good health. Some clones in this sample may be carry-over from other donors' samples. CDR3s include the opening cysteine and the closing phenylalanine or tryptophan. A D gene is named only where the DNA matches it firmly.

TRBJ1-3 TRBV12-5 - CASGAPGRPISGYPGNTIYF
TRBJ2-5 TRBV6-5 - CASSLETGTQYF
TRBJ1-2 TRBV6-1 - CASSEPGLTSRGYTF
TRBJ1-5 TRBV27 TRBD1 CASSPFGQGANQPQHF
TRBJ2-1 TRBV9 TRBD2 CASSVQSGGTHEQFF
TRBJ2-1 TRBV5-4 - CASSSGSSYNEQFF
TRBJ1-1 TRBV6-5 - CASSDRMMNTEAFF
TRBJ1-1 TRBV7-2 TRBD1 CASSPTGGVTEAFF
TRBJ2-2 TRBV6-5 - CASSYVRRGTGELFF
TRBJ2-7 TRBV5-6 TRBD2 CASSLFTSGSSFYEQYF
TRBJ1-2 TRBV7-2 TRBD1 CASSPDRGRPNYGYTF
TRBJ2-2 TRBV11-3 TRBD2 CASSREGASGGNTGELFF
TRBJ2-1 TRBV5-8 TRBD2 CASSHLAGGYNEQFF
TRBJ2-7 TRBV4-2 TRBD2 CASSWTSGGGYEQYF
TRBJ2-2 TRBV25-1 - CASSRREATGELFF
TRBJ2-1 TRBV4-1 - CASSQARTRYNEQFF
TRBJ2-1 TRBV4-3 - CASSQDSDSKHRKFF
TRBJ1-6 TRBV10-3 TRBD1 CAISDDRGQNSPLHF
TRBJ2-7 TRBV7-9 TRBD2 CASSAGPVAGAEQYF
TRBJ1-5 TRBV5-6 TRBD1 CASSSSGGLNQPQHF
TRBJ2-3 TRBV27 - CASSLGQRSTDTQYF
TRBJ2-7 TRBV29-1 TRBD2 CSVVPLTSGTYEQYF
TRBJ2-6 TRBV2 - CASSEGRSSGANVLTF
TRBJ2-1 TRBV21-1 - CASMTSGGLYYNEQFF
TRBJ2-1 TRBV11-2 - CASSSSSYNEQFF
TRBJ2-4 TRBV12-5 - CASGLVLRQENIQYF
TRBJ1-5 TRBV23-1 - CARPCAADYSNQPQHF
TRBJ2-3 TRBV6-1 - CASRGGWGPDTQYF
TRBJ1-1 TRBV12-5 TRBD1 CASGRGQGITEAFF
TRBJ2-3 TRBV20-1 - CSVVGTDTQYF
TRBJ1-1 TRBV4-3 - CASSQDAAQGMNTEAFF
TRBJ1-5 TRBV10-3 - CAISGDGNQPQHF
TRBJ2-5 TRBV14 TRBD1 CASSQDWGKDRDFQETQYF
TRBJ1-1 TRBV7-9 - CASSLSQTSKRNTEAFF
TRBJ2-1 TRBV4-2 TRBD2 CASSQESSGRYNEQFF
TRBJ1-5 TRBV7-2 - CASSPTLNQPQHF
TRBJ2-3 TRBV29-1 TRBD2 CSVERGDTDTQYF
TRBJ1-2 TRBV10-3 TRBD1 CAIRGDRSGANYGYTF
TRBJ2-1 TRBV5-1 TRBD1 CASSFRQGVGNEQFF